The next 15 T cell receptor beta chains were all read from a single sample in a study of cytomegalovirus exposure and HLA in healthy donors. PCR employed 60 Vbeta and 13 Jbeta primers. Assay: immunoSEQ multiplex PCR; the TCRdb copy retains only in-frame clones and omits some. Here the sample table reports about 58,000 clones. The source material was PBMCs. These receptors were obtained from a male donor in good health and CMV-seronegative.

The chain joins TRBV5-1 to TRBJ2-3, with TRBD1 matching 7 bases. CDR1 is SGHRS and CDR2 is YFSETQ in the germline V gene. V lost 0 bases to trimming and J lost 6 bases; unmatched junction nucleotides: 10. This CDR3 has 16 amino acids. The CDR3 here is CASSLAGTVGGDTQYF. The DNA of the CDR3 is TGCGCCAGCAGCTTGGCGGGGACAGTTGGTGGTGATACGCAGTATTTT. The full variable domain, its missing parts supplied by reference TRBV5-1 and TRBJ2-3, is KAGVTQTPRYLIKTRGQQVTLSCSPISGHRSVSWYQQTPGQGLQFLFEYFSETQRNKGNFPGRFSGRQFSNSRSEMNVSTLELGDSALYLCASSLAGTVGGDTQYFGPGTRLTVL.

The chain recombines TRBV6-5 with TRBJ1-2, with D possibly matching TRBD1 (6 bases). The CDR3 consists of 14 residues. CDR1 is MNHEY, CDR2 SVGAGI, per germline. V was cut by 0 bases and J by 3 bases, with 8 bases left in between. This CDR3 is CASSYSQGYYGYTF. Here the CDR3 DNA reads TGTGCCAGCAGTTACTCACAGGGTTACTATGGCTACACCTTC.

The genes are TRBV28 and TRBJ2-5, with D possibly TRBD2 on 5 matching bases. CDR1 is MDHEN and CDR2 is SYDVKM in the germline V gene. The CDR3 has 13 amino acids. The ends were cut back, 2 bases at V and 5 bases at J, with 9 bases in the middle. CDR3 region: CASSLRGVETQYF. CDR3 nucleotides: TGTGCCAGCAGTTTACGGGGAGTGGAGACCCAGTACTTC.

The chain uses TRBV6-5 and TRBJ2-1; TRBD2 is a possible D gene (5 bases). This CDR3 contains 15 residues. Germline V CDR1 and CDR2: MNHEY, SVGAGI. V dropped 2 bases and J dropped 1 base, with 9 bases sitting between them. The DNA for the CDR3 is TGTGCCAGCAGTTACGGGAGAGGGTCCTACAATGAGCAGTTCTTC. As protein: CASSYGRGSYNEQFF.

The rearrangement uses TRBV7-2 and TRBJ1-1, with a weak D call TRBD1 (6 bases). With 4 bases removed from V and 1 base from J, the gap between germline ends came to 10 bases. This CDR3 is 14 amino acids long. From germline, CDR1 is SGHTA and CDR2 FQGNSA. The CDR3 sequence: CASSSDRRNTEAFF. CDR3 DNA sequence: TGTGCCAGCAGCTCTGACAGGAGGAACACTGAAGCTTTCTTT.

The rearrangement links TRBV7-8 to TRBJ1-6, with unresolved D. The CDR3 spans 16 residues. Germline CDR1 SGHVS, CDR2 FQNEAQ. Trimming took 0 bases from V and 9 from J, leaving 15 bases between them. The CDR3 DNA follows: TGTGCCAGCAGCTTAGCCCGGGGAAAGGGAAGTTCACCCCTCCACTTT. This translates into CASSLARGKGSSPLHF.

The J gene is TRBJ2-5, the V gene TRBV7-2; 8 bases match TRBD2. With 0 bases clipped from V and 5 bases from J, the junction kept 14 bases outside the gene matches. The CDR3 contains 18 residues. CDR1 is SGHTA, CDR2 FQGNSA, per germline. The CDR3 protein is CASSLAPGRAGGGETQYF. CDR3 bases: TGTGCCAGCAGCTTAGCCCCCGGGAGGGCCGGCGGGGGTGAGACCCAGTACTTC. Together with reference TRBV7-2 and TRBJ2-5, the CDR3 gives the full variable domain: GAGVSQSPSNKVTEKGKDVELRCDPISGHTALYWYRQSLGQGLEFLIYFQGNSAPDKSGLPSDRFSAERTGGSVSTLTIQRTQQEDSAVYLCASSLAPGRAGGGETQYFGPGTRLLVL.

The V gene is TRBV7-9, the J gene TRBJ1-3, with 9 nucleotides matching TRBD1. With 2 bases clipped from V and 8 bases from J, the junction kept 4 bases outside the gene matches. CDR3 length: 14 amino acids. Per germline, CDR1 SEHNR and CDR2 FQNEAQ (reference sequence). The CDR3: CASSLLGQGDTIYF. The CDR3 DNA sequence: TGTGCCAGCAGCTTACTGGGACAGGGTGACACCATATATTTT.

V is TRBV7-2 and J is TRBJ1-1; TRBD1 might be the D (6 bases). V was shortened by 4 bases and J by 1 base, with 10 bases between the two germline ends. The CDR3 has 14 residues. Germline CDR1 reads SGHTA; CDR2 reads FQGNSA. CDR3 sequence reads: CASSWGQTNTEAFF. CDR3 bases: TGTGCCAGCAGCTGGGGGCAGACGAACACTGAAGCTTTCTTT. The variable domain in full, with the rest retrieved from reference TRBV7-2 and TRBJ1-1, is GAGVSQSPSNKVTEKGKDVELRCDPISGHTALYWYRQSLGQGLEFLIYFQGNSAPDKSGLPSDRFSAERTGGSVSTLTIQRTQQEDSAVYLCASSWGQTNTEAFFGQGTRLTVV.

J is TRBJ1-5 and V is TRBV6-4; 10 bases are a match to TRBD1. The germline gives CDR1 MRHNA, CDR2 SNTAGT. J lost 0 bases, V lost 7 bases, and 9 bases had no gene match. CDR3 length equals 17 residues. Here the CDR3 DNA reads TGTGCCAGCACCGGGACAGGGGACGTTTATAGCAATCAGCCCCAGCATTTT. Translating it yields CASTGTGDVYSNQPQHF.

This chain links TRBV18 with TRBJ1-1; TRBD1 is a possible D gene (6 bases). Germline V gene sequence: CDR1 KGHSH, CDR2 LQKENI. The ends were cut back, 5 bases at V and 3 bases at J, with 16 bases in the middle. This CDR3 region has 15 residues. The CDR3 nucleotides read TGTGCCAGCTCAAAAAAAGCGGGGGCGGACACTGAAGCTTTCTTT. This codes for CASSKKAGADTEAFF.

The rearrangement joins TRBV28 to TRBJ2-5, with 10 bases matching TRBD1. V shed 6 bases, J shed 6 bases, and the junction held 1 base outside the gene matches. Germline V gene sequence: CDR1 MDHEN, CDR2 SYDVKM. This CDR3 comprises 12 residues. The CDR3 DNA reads TGTGCCAGCAGGACAGGGGGCCAGACCCAGTACTTC. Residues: CASRTGGQTQYF.

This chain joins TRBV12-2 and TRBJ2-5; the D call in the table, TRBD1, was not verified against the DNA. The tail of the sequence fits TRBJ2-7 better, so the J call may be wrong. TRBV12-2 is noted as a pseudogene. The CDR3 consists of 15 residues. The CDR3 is CASRLPTGRAYEQYF. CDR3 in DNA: TGTGCAAGTCGCTTACCGACAGGGCGAGCCTACGAGCAGTACTTC.

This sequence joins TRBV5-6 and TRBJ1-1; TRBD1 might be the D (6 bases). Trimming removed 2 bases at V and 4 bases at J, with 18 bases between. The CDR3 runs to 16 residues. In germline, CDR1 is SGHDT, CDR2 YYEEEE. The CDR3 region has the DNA TGTGCCAGCAGCTTATGGACAGCCCGAGGAGCCACTGAAGCTTTCTTT. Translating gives CASSLWTARGATEAFF.

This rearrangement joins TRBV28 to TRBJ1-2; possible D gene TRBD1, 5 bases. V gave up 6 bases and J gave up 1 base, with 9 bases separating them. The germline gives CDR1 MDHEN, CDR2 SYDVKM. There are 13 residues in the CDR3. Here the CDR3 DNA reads TGTGCCAGCAGGTCAGACAGTAACTATGGCTACACCTTC. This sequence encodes CASRSDSNYGYTF.